This T cell receptor (beta chain) was sequenced in a study of early T cells in non-severe SARS-CoV-2 infection. Study in general: Sequencing targeted bulk RNA from unsorted whole blood, leaving chains unpaired.

Study-wide results and limits: Matching with VDJdb favored anti-spike CD8 responses (missing private and CD4 specificities).

The TCR library protocol attached unique molecular identifiers to the individual cDNA molecules. TCRdb ran MiXCR on the 5' RACE reads and lists one entry per CDR3 protein. The data show around 80,000 distinct CDR3 sequences, approximately 10% seen once. This clonotype was seen a few times. The target antigen is unknown. CDR1 and CDR2 from the germline V gene are LGHNA and YNFKEQ. The length of the CDR3 is 16 residues. Trimming stripped 3 bases from V and 5 bases from J, with 19 bases between. The sequence derives from an adult who was a healthcare worker with PCR-confirmed SARS-CoV-2 infection or an uninfected control (not recorded which). This sequence joins TRBV4-2 and TRBJ1-1; possibly TRBD1 for D (5 bases). The sample was whole blood, taken at baseline. CDR3 loop: CASSHQTGGGGTEAFF. The CDR3 DNA reads as TGTGCCAGCAGCCACCAAACTGGGGGGGGAGGGACTGAAGCTTTCTTT.